This passage covers 21 T cell receptor beta chains from one sample sequenced in a study of sequential checkpoint blockade in melanoma. The treatment: randomized to nivolumab then ipilimumab (arm A) or the reverse (arm B). Generated by immunoSEQ multiplex PCR, the TCRdb table keeps only in-frame clones and is missing some. The sample contains roughly 23,000 clones, roughly 75% of which appear only once. Sequencing was performed on CD8+ T cells sorted from blood (inferred from file names), taken from a patient given nivolumab and ipilimumab in sequence. The receptors stem from a human donor with melanoma.

The sample holds a few counts of this clone. This chain joins TRBV28 and TRBJ1-2; TRBD1 agrees at 9 bases. The CDR3 has 13 amino acids. V shed 8 bases and J 1 base; nucleotides not matched to a gene: 2. Germline values: CDR1 MDHEN, CDR2 SYDVKM. The CDR3 DNA is TGTGCCAGCCTGGACAGGGGTAACTATGGCTACACCTTC. Translated: CASLDRGNYGYTF.

The J gene is TRBJ2-2, the V gene TRBV9; no firm D call. Trimming took off 0 bases at V and 4 bases at J, with 13 bases between the two ends. Germline V lookup: CDR1 SGDLS, CDR2 YYNGEE. This CDR3 has 16 amino acids. CDR3 protein: CASSVDPLVVTGELFF. For the CDR3, the DNA is TGTGCCAGCAGCGTAGATCCCCTCGTCGTCACCGGGGAGCTGTTTTTT.

A remark on this clone: A junction end diverges from the germline sequence, so it may reflect a read error. This chain connects TRBV5-8 to TRBJ2-3; 7 nucleotides align to TRBD2. The germline V gene encodes CDR1 SGHTS and CDR2 YDEGEE. The length of the CDR3 is 15 residues. CDR3 loop: CASSSMFGAGDPQYF. For the CDR3, the DNA is TGTGCCAGCAGCTCGATGTTTGGGGCGGGAGATCCGCAGTATTTT.

This clone occurred a few times. The chain uses TRBV13 and TRBJ2-3; TRBD1 is a possible D gene (5 bases). Germline V lookup: CDR1 PRHDT, CDR2 FYEKMQ (reference sequence). V lost 0 bases to trimming and J lost 1 base, with 5 bases between them. The CDR3 is 14 residues long. CDR3 protein: CASSLGQGTDTQYF. In DNA, the CDR3 is TGTGCCAGCAGCTTAGGACAGGGCACAGATACGCAGTATTTT. Together with reference TRBV13 and TRBJ2-3, the CDR3 gives the full variable domain: AAGVIQSPRHLIKEKRETATLKCYPIPRHDTVYWYQQGPGQDPQFLISFYEKMQSDKGSIPDRFSAQQFSDYHSELNMSSLELGDSALYFCASSLGQGTDTQYFGPGTRLTVL.

The rearrangement joins TRBV19 to TRBJ2-7, with D perhaps matching TRBD1 (6 bases). V lost 5 bases to trimming and J lost 3 bases, with 14 bases between them. This CDR3 contains 14 residues. Germline CDR1 LNHDA, CDR2 SQIVND (reference sequence). The CDR3 DNA is TGTGCCAGTAGTGTTGAAGGGGGTTTCTACGAGCAGTACTTC. The encoded protein is CASSVEGGFYEQYF.

The chain recombines TRBV6-1 with TRBJ1-2; D is undetermined. CDR1 MNHNS and CDR2 SASEGT come from the germline V gene. Trimming took off 4 bases at V and 6 bases at J, with 12 bases between the two ends. CDR3 length: 13 amino acids. This chain's CDR3 is CASSGGYLHGYTF. CDR3 coding DNA: TGTGCCAGCAGTGGCGGGTACCTCCATGGCTACACCTTC.

The chain is built from TRBV9 and TRBJ2-2; TRBD2 is a possible D gene (7 bases). The CDR3 is 17 residues long. The V gene's germline CDR1 is SGDLS and CDR2 YYNGEE. Trimming took off 1 base at V and 2 bases at J, with 15 bases between the two ends. The CDR3 bases are TGTGCCAGCAGCGTAATTCGCGGGGGCCCTAACACCGGGGAGCTGTTTTTT. It translates to CASSVIRGGPNTGELFF.

The chain has TRBV5-1 and TRBJ1-4, with D tentatively TRBD1 (6 bases). Germline V gene sequence: CDR1 SGHRS, CDR2 YFSETQ. V was clipped by 0 bases and J by 10 bases, with 16 bases between them. The CDR3 spans 15 residues. The CDR3 region has the DNA TGCGCCAGCAGCTTGGATCAGGGGATGGTGAGAAAACTGTTTTTT. Protein: CASSLDQGMVRKLFF.

The chain is built from TRBV25-1 and TRBJ1-6, with D possibly matching TRBD1 (5 bases). The CDR3 consists of 13 residues. Germline V gene data show CDR1 as MGHDK and CDR2 as SYGVNS. Trimming pared 6 bases from V and 8 bases from J, leaving 11 bases between. CDR3 loop: CASREDNYSPLHF. DNA for the CDR3: TGTGCCAGCAGAGAGGACAATTATTCACCCCTCCACTTT.

The J gene is TRBJ2-1, the V gene TRBV7-9, with unresolved D. Trimming cost V 8 bases and J 10 bases, with 15 bases left between them. This CDR3 is 12 amino acids long. Germline CDR1 is SEHNR and CDR2 is FQNEAQ (reference sequence). This CDR3 reads CASFRSLGEQFF. The CDR3 DNA follows: TGTGCCAGCTTTCGTTCGCTCGGGGAGCAGTTCTTC.

This chain joins TRBV5-4 and TRBJ1-4, with D unclear. Per the germline V gene, CDR1 is SGHNT and CDR2 is YYREEE (reference sequence). This CDR3 spans 16 amino acids. Trimming stripped 0 bases from V and 7 bases from J, with 16 bases between. As DNA, the CDR3 is TGTGCCAGCAGCTTGGCCCCAGTTGGGTCGGGTGAAAAACTGTTTTTT. Its protein is CASSLAPVGSGEKLFF.

Comment on this clone: The sample contains more than one DNA sequence encoding this CDR3. V and J are TRBV2 and TRBJ2-2; a weak D match, TRBD2 (6 bases). Trimming pared 4 bases from V and 2 bases from J, leaving 8 bases between. The V gene's germline CDR1 is SNHLY and CDR2 FYNNEI. The CDR3 is 14 residues long. CDR3 nucleotide sequence: TGTGCCAGCAGTGGGGACTCAAACACCGGGGAGCTGTTTTTT. Translation gives CASSGDSNTGELFF.

The chain recombines TRBV5-4 with TRBJ2-5; 7 bases line up with TRBD2. The closer fit of TRBJ2-7 to the DNA end suggests the J call may be wrong. The CDR3 totals 14 residues. CDR1 and CDR2 (germline): SGHNT, YYREEE (reference sequence). The CDR3 loop is CASSFQGGVYEQYF. The CDR3 region has the DNA TGTGCCAGCAGCTTTCAGGGAGGGGTCTACGAGCAGTACTTC.

The chain links TRBV13 to TRBJ2-3, with 10 bases identical to TRBD2. There are 17 residues in the CDR3. J lost 5 bases, V lost 0 bases, and 8 bases had no gene match. Germline values: CDR1 PRHDT, CDR2 FYEKMQ (reference sequence). The chain's CDR3 is CASSLGGLAGEGDTQYF. CDR3 nucleotides: TGTGCCAGCAGCTTAGGGGGGCTAGCGGGGGAAGGAGATACGCAGTATTTT.

The chain uses TRBV7-2 and TRBJ1-4, with D possibly being TRBD1 (5 bases). V was trimmed by 4 bases and J by 8 bases, leaving 20 bases between them. CDR1 and CDR2 from the germline V gene are SGHTA and FQGNSA. CDR3 size: 16 residues. The CDR3 DNA is TGTGCCAGCAGCTCTGAAGGGTGGAGGGGCCGAGAAAAACTGTTTTTT. Its translation is CASSSEGWRGREKLFF.

Only one count was recorded for this clone. The genes are TRBV5-4 and TRBJ1-4; D perhaps matches TRBD1 (5 bases). Germline V CDR1 and CDR2: SGHNT, YYREEE (reference sequence). V was clipped by 2 bases and J by 2 bases, with 10 bases between them. The CDR3 runs 15 residues. The CDR3: CASSFQGSTNEKLFF. CDR3 nucleotides: TGTGCCAGCAGCTTCCAGGGATCGACTAATGAAAAACTGTTTTTT.

J is TRBJ2-5 and V is TRBV7-9; perhaps TRBD1 as D (5 bases). CDR3 length: 12 residues. Germline lookup yields CDR1 SEHNR and CDR2 FQNEAQ (reference sequence). Trimming shortened V by 6 bases and J by 4 bases, and 9 bases separated the two germline ends. The CDR3 region is CASSPGPETQYF. The CDR3 coding sequence is TGTGCCAGCAGTCCAGGGCCAGAGACCCAGTACTTC.

This clone was recorded a few times. The chain recombines TRBV7-6 with TRBJ2-7, with D possibly being TRBD2 (6 bases). CDR1 and CDR2 (germline): SGHVS, FNYEAQ. V shed 4 bases and J shed 3 bases, with 16 bases lying between them. There are 15 residues in the CDR3. DNA of the CDR3: TGTGCCAGCAGCTCCGGGGGTGGGGGTTTCTACGAGCAGTACGTC. Encoded protein: CASSSGGGGFYEQYV.

The chain combines TRBV9 with TRBJ1-5, with D possibly TRBD1 on 6 matching bases. The V and J ends lost 3 bases and 2 bases respectively, with 12 bases between them. CDR1 is SGDLS, CDR2 YYNGEE, per germline. The CDR3 is 15 amino acids. DNA for the CDR3: TGTGCCAGCAGCGCTGGACAGAGCCGCAATCAGCCCCAGCATTTT. Protein product: CASSAGQSRNQPQHF.

V usage is TRBV11-2 and J usage is TRBJ1-1; maybe TRBD1 (5 bases). V dropped 1 base and J dropped 7 bases, with 10 bases sitting between them. CDR1 is SGHAT, CDR2 FQNNGV, per germline. The CDR3 has 13 amino acids. CDR3 sequence: CASSLGSGLEAFF. The CDR3 DNA reads TGTGCCAGCAGCTTAGGGTCAGGGCTTGAAGCTTTCTTT.

This rearrangement joins TRBV5-4 to TRBJ2-7, with D possibly matching TRBD1 (5 bases). The germline V and J ends were trimmed by 9 bases and 4 bases, with 11 bases remaining between them. Germline assignment: CDR1 SGHNT and CDR2 YYREEE (reference sequence). The CDR3 is 11 amino acids. CDR3 in amino acids: CATRQGYEQYV. The CDR3 DNA sequence: TGTGCCACCCGGCAGGGTTACGAGCAGTACGTC.